The rows below give T cell receptor beta chains drawn from one sample of a study of T cell responses to AZD1222 COVID-19 vaccine. The protocol was immunoSEQ multiplex PCR, while the TCRdb copy is restricted to in-frame clones and leaves out a portion. The sample has tens of thousands of clones, roughly 88% seen once. This sample comprised peripheral blood, obtained 28 days after the second AZD1222 dose. These receptors all come from an adult who received the AZD1222 COVID-19 vaccine. The CDR3 runs from the conserved cysteine through the conserved F or W. The order of the fields is clone size, J gene, CDR3 length, D gene, V gene, CDR3 DNA, CDR3 protein. D genes are given only for firm matches. Rows give clone size only sometimes, using once, few, many, or a class for an expanded clone.

once	TRBJ2-1	16	TRBD2	TRBV4-1	TGCGCCAGCAGCCAAAGGACTAGCGGGGACCACAATGAGCAGTTCTTC	CASSQRTSGDHNEQFF
once	TRBJ1-2	14	NA	TRBV11-1	TGTGCCAGCAGCTTTGACGCAGGGATTTATGGCTACACCTTC	CASSFDAGIYGYTF
NA	TRBJ2-1	17	TRBD1	TRBV7-9	TGTGCCAGCAGCTTCTCAATGGGACAGGGCTCCTACAATGAGCAGTTCTTC	CASSFSMGQGSYNEQFF
NA	TRBJ2-7	14	TRBD1	TRBV28	TGTGCCAGCAGTAACATACAGGGGGCGCGGGAGCAGTACTTC	CASSNIQGAREQYF
NA	TRBJ2-3	13	NA	TRBV5-1	TGCGCCAGCAGCCCGGGGGGCCCAGATACGCAGTATTTT	CASSPGGPDTQYF
once	TRBJ2-3	12	NA	TRBV2	TGTGCCTACGAGGACAGCACAGATACGCAGTATTTT	CAYEDSTDTQYF
NA	TRBJ1-3	15	NA	TRBV7-9	TGTGCCAGCAGCCTCCAGGGGACGGAAGGAAACACCATATATTTT	CASSLQGTEGNTIYF
NA	TRBJ1-1	14	NA	TRBV9	TGTGCCAGCAACTCACAGGGTTTGAACACTGAAGCTTTCTTT	CASNSQGLNTEAFF
NA	TRBJ2-3	14	NA	TRBV15	TGTGCCACCAGCAGAGGGGGAGACTCAGATACGCAGTATTTT	CATSRGGDSDTQYF
once	TRBJ2-7	15	TRBD1	TRBV14	TGTGCCAGCAGCCAAGGACCCCAGGGGGCTAGCGAGCAGTACTTC	CASSQGPQGASEQYF
NA	TRBJ1-3	13	NA	TRBV18	TGTGCCAGCTCACCAAACAGCGGAAACACCATATATTTT	CASSPNSGNTIYF
NA	TRBJ2-7	14	TRBD2	TRBV7-9	TGTGCCAGCAGCATAGAGAGACTAGCCGACGAGCAGTACTTC	CASSIERLADEQYF
NA	TRBJ1-6	12	NA	TRBV27	TGTGCCAGCAGTTCTGGAAGCTCACCCCTCCACTTT	CASSSGSSPLHF
NA	TRBJ2-7	16	TRBD1	TRBV15	TGTGCCACCAGCAGAGGCAGGACAGGGGGATATTACGAGCAGTACTTC	CATSRGRTGGYYEQYF
NA	TRBJ1-2	14	NA	TRBV7-2	TGTGCCAGCAGCGCGGACAGTAACCCATATGGCTACACCTTC	CASSADSNPYGYTF
NA	TRBJ2-4	14	NA	TRBV2	TGTGCCAGCAGTGAACAGGGAGCCAAAAACATTCAGTACTTC	CASSEQGAKNIQYF
NA	TRBJ1-6	12	NA	TRBV11-2	TGTGCCAGCAGCTTCACCTTGGGACCGAACCACTTT	CASSFTLGPNHF
NA	TRBJ2-5	15	TRBD1	TRBV25-1	TGTGCCAGCAGTTTGGGACAGGGGGTAGGGGAGACCCAGTACTTC	CASSLGQGVGETQYF
NA	TRBJ2-2	15	NA	TRBV25-1	TGTGCCAGCAGTGCTAACAGGCTGTATACCGGGGAGCTGTTTTTT	CASSANRLYTGELFF
once	TRBJ2-7	14	NA	TRBV5-1	TGCGCCAGCAGCTTGGCTCGGGAGTCCTACGAGCAGTACTTC	CASSLARESYEQYF
NA	TRBJ2-2	16	NA	TRBV13	TGTGCCAGCAGCCCCGGTTGGTGGGGGAACACCGGGGAGCTGTTTTTT	CASSPGWWGNTGELFF
NA	TRBJ1-2	11	NA	TRBV29-1	TGCAGCGTTGAACGTTCGGGTGGCTACACCTTC	CSVERSGGYTF
NA	TRBJ1-5	19	TRBD1	TRBV28	TGTGCCAGCAGTTTTAAGCTCGCAGGGGGCGGGTATAGCAATCAGCCCCAGCATTTT	CASSFKLAGGGYSNQPQHF
NA	TRBJ1-3	16	TRBD1	TRBV28	TGTGCCAGCAGCCCAGGGACAGGGGGCAGAGGAAACACCATATATTTT	CASSPGTGGRGNTIYF
NA	TRBJ2-2	15	TRBD2	TRBV2	TGTGCCAGCAGTGGACTAGCGGCGAACACCGGGGAGCTGTTTTTT	CASSGLAANTGELFF
NA	TRBJ2-2	17	TRBD1	TRBV29-1	TGCAGCGTCCGGGGACAGGTCGGAGGGTCGAACACCGGGGAGCTGTTTTTT	CSVRGQVGGSNTGELFF
NA	TRBJ2-2	20	TRBD2	TRBV7-8	TGTGCCAGCAGCCTGGGACTAGCGGGAGGACTAGGGCCGAACACCGGGGAGCTGTTTTTT	CASSLGLAGGLGPNTGELFF
NA	TRBJ2-1	14	TRBD2	TRBV7-9	TGTGCCAGCAGCCGGGACTACCAAAGCCATGAGCAGTTCTTC	CASSRDYQSHEQFF
NA	TRBJ1-1	14	NA	TRBV19	TGTGCCAGTAGTATAGTGGACTGGAACACTGAAGCTTTCTTT	CASSIVDWNTEAFF
NA	TRBJ1-1	15	NA	TRBV5-1	TGCGCCAGCAGCTTGGCCGGGAGGGATGGCACTGAAGCTTTCTTT	CASSLAGRDGTEAFF
NA	TRBJ2-7	15	TRBD1	TRBV27	TGTGCCAGCAGTTTTTCGGGACAGGGAGTATACGAGCAGTACTTC	CASSFSGQGVYEQYF